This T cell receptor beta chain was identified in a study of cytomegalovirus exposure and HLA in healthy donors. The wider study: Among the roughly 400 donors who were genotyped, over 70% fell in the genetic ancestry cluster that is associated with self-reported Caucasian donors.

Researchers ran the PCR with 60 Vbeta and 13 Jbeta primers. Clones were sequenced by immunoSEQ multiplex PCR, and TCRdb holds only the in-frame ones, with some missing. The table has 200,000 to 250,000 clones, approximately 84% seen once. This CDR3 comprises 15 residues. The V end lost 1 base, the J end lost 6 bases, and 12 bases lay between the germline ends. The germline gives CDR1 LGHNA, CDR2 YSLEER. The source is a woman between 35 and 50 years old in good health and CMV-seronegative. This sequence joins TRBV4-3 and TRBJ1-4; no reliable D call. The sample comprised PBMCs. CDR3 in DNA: TGCGCCAGCAGCCAAGGGGTCGGGATGTATGAAAAACTGTTTTTT. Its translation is CASSQGVGMYEKLFF.